Described below is a single T cell receptor beta chain sequence and its context. No antigen is known for it. Per germline, CDR1 SGHTA and CDR2 FQGNSA. Trimming cost V 7 bases and J 2 bases, with 13 bases left between them. The CDR3 covers 14 residues. The data derive from a study of cytomegalovirus exposure and HLA in healthy donors. Regarding the study as a whole: Among the CMV-associated chains, a few were confirmed in vitro as specific for CMV antigens. Accurate HLA-A and HLA-B prediction from TCR beta sequences was reported for most subjects. In a later analysis, a genetic analysis reported fewer productive-TCR N-insertions in an Asian-associated ancestry cluster than the cohort average. According to an earlier analysis, most TCR beta V segments yielded productive rearrangements about 90% or about 30% of the time.

A multiplex PCR was run with 60 Vbeta primers and 13 Jbeta primers. The repertoire was sequenced with immunoSEQ multiplex PCR; TCRdb's copy has only in-frame clones and lacks some. The table includes 150,000 or so clones, over 70% detected once. Material for sequencing was PBMCs. V is TRBV7-2 and J is TRBJ2-3; a weak D match, TRBD2 (6 bases). This sequence was found in a young man in good health and CMV-seropositive. The CDR3 nucleotides are TGTGCCAGCAACAAACTAGCTACCACAGATACGCAGTATTTT. This translates into CASNKLATTDTQYF.